Below, 20 T cell receptor beta chains from the same sample are listed, as sequenced in a study of blood T cell repertoires in COVID-19. Sequenced by immunoSEQ multiplex PCR; TCRdb stores in-frame clones only, minus some. The sample includes 150,000 to 200,000 clones, around nine tenths of them seen just once. The source material was peripheral blood. The receptors shown here come from a man aged 40-49 years with active or convalescent COVID-19.

The chain is built from TRBV28 and TRBJ1-2; the match to TRBD1 covers 8 bases. The germline V gene encodes CDR1 MDHEN and CDR2 SYDVKM. This CDR3 is 15 amino acids long. Germline trimming cut 6 bases from V and 8 bases from J; bases unmatched to any gene: 14. CDR3 amino acids: CASSEYRDRSNGYTF. CDR3 bases: TGTGCCAGCAGCGAGTACCGGGACAGGTCAAACGGCTACACCTTC.

This chain links TRBV15 with TRBJ1-3; D unclear. Germline lookup yields CDR1 LNHNV and CDR2 YYDKDF (reference sequence). The CDR3 contains 13 residues. V dropped 3 bases and J dropped 4 bases, with 7 bases sitting between them. The CDR3 coding sequence is TGTGCCACCAGCAGCGATCAGGGAAACACCATATATTTT. It yields the protein CATSSDQGNTIYF.

This clone showed up just once. The genes are TRBV24-1 and TRBJ1-5, with TRBD1 identical over 9 bases. Germline V gives CDR1 KGHDR, CDR2 SFDVKD. V dropped 3 bases and J dropped 6; count of bases not matched to a gene: 8. The CDR3 contains 16 residues. In DNA, the CDR3 is TGTGCCACCAGTGATACCGGGACAGGGATCGGTCAGCCCCAGCATTTT. This translates into CATSDTGTGIGQPQHF.

The chain is built from TRBV3-1 (or the pseudogene TRBV3-2) and TRBJ2-7; 7 bases map to TRBD1. The junction had 7 bases not matched to a gene; V was cut back by 0 bases and J by 5 bases. Germline CDR1 LGHDT, CDR2 YNNKEL (reference sequence). CDR3 length: 15 amino acids. CDR3 bases: TGTGCCAGCAGCCAAGAAAACAGGGGTGAGGACGAGCAGTACTTC. This sequence encodes CASSQENRGEDEQYF.

The V and J genes are TRBV19 and TRBJ2-5, with D uncertain. Germline CDR1 and CDR2: LNHDA and SQIVND (reference sequence). V was pared by 3 bases and J by 2 bases, with 7 bases between. There are 13 residues in the CDR3. The CDR3 coding sequence is TGTGCCAGTAGTATTCTGTTGCAAGAGACCCAGTACTTC. It translates to CASSILLQETQYF.

V usage is TRBV28 and J usage is TRBJ2-3; the D gene is possibly TRBD2 (5 bases). CDR1 and CDR2 from the germline V gene are MDHEN and SYDVKM. V lost 2 bases and J 4 bases, leaving 13 bases between the germline ends. The CDR3 extends over 15 amino acids. CDR3 region: CASSLEWGDADTQYF. CDR3 coding DNA: TGTGCCAGCAGTTTAGAGTGGGGAGACGCAGATACGCAGTATTTT.

The chain has TRBV19 and TRBJ1-1; D is undetermined. The V and J ends lost 1 base and 11 bases respectively, with 17 bases between them. The CDR3 covers 14 residues. Germline assignment: CDR1 LNHDA and CDR2 SQIVND (reference sequence). The CDR3 protein is CASSIAGGLGRAFF. The CDR3 DNA reads TGTGCCAGTAGTATAGCCGGAGGCCTAGGACGGGCTTTCTTT. Supplemented by reference TRBV19 and TRBJ1-1, the full variable domain reads DGGITQSPKYLFRKEGQNVTLSCEQNLNHDAMYWYRQDPGQGLRLIYYSQIVNDFQKGDIAEGYSVSREKKESFPLTVTSAQKNPTAFYLCASSIAGGLGRAFFGQGTRLTVV.

This clone was counted between two and nine times. The V call is TRBV11-3, the J call TRBJ2-1; a weak D match, TRBD2 (6 bases). V lost 7 bases and J 9 bases, leaving 16 bases between the germline ends. Germline V gene lookup returns CDR1 SGHNT and CDR2 YENEEA. The CDR3 loop spans 13 amino acids. CDR3 amino acids: CASTKVGGGEQFF. The CDR3 DNA is TGTGCCAGCACTAAGGTGGGGGGAGGTGAGCAGTTCTTC.

In its sample, this clone was seen a few times. The V gene is TRBV19, the J gene TRBJ1-1, with 7 bases matching TRBD1. This CDR3 region has 14 residues. Unmatched junction bases numbered 3, after V lost 0 bases and J lost 5 bases. Germline lookup yields CDR1 LNHDA and CDR2 SQIVND (reference sequence). The CDR3: CASSIDPDRTEAFF. CDR3 sequence (DNA): TGTGCCAGTAGTATAGACCCGGACAGGACTGAAGCTTTCTTT.

V is TRBV4-3 and J is TRBJ1-2; 11 bases line up with TRBD1. With 1 base clipped from V and 8 bases from J, the junction kept 6 bases outside the gene matches. From germline, CDR1 is LGHNA and CDR2 YSLEER. The CDR3 loop spans 15 amino acids. The CDR3 region is CASSQADRGLRGYTF. The CDR3 DNA sequence: TGCGCCAGCAGCCAAGCGGACAGGGGGCTTCGAGGCTACACCTTC.

V and J are TRBV29-1 and TRBJ2-7; tentatively, D is TRBD2 (5 bases). CDR1 and CDR2 from the germline V gene are SQVTM and ANQGSEA. This CDR3 is 13 amino acids long. Trimming pared 5 bases from V and 6 bases from J, leaving 17 bases between. The CDR3 nucleotides read TGCAGCGTTTTAGTGGACTTAACCGGCGAGCAGTACTTC. The encoded protein is CSVLVDLTGEQYF.

The sample holds one count of this clone. In the same sample, other DNA sequences code for this CDR3. This chain links TRBV7-9 with TRBJ1-2, with unresolved D. The CDR3 spans 12 residues. Trimming pared 5 bases from V and 3 bases from J, leaving 7 bases between. Germline V lookup: CDR1 SEHNR, CDR2 FQNEAQ (reference sequence). In nucleotides, the CDR3 is TGTGCCAGCAGCCGTAGTGACTATGGCTACACCTTC. Protein sequence: CASSRSDYGYTF.

This clone was seen once. The chain uses TRBV2 and TRBJ2-3; tentative D call: TRBD2 (5 bases). V was trimmed by 4 bases and J by 2 bases, leaving 10 bases between them. Germline V CDR1 and CDR2: SNHLY, FYNNEI. This CDR3 has 14 amino acids. CDR3 bases: TGTGCCAGCAGTGGTCGGACTGTCACAGATACGCAGTATTTT. Encoded protein: CASSGRTVTDTQYF.

V and J are TRBV30 and TRBJ2-2; D possibly corresponds to TRBD1 (6 bases). The CDR3 is 14 amino acids. Germline CDR1 GTSNPN, CDR2 SVGIG (reference sequence). Trimming shortened V by 4 bases and J by 5 bases, and 14 bases separated the two germline ends. CDR3 region: CAWKGVLRTGELFF. The CDR3 region has the DNA TGTGCCTGGAAGGGGGTCCTTCGTACCGGGGAGCTGTTTTTT.

The genes are TRBV4-1 and TRBJ2-3, with a weak D call TRBD2 (5 bases). Looked up from germline, CDR1 is MGHRA and CDR2 is YSYEKL. The V end lost 7 bases, the J end lost 0 bases, and 8 bases lay between the germline ends. There are 13 residues in the CDR3. The CDR3 protein is CASTGLSTDTQYF. CDR3 in DNA: TGCGCCAGCACCGGACTGAGCACAGATACGCAGTATTTT.

This rearrangement joins TRBV6-4 to TRBJ2-3, with D perhaps matching TRBD2 (5 bases). Per the germline V gene, CDR1 is MRHNA and CDR2 is SNTAGT. V was shortened by 2 bases and J by 6 bases, with 9 bases between the two germline ends. CDR3 length: 13 residues. The CDR3 here is CASSDEGGDTQYF. The CDR3 DNA follows: TGTGCCAGCAGTGACGAGGGTGGGGATACGCAGTATTTT.

CDR3 DNA sequence: TGTGCCAGCAGCTTGGGGACAACGAACACCGGGGAGCTGTTTTTT. It specifies CASSLGTTNTGELFF. The genes are TRBV5-4 and TRBJ2-2, with D possibly being TRBD1 (5 bases). Deletions cut 0 bases from V and 0 bases from J, with 6 bases between. Germline V CDR1 and CDR2: SGHNT, YYREEE (reference sequence). This CDR3 has 15 residues.

This chain joins TRBV9 and TRBJ1-6, with D possibly TRBD1 on 5 matching bases. Germline CDR1 is SGDLS and CDR2 is YYNGEE. The CDR3 runs to 16 residues. Between the trimmed V and J ends, which lost 0 bases and 9 bases, there was a span of 16 bases. For the CDR3, the DNA is TGTGCCAGCAGCGTAGCTGGGGAGGGACTCGGTTCACCCCTCCACTTT. Translated: CASSVAGEGLGSPLHF. Full variable domain (missing parts from reference TRBV9 and TRBJ1-6): DSGVTQTPKHLITATGQRVTLRCSPRSGDLSVYWYQQSLDQGLQFLIQYYNGEERAKGNILERFSAQQFPDLHSELNLSSLELGDSALYFCASSVAGEGLGSPLHFGNGTRLTVT.

The chain joins TRBV18 to TRBJ2-7, with D perhaps TRBD2 (5 bases). CDR3 length equals 14 residues. Trimming cost V 6 bases and J 0 bases, with 12 bases left between them. Germline CDR1 and CDR2: KGHSH and LQKENI. The CDR3: CASSQERDSYEQYF. The DNA of the CDR3 is TGTGCCAGCTCTCAAGAACGGGACTCCTACGAGCAGTACTTC.

CDR3 in DNA: TGTGCCTGGGAACTCCGACAGCACAGCTCCTATAATTCACCCCTCCACTTT. This encodes CAWELRQHSSYNSPLHF. The gene calls are TRBV30 and TRBJ1-6, with D perhaps matching TRBD1 (5 bases). Germline CDR1 GTSNPN, CDR2 SVGIG (reference sequence). The CDR3 spans 17 residues. The V gene lost 5 bases and the J gene lost 0 bases, with 17 bases spanning the gap.